Listed below are T cell receptor beta chains from one sample, sequenced in a study of Ad26.COV2.S vaccination and SARS-CoV-2 variants. Method: immunoSEQ multiplex PCR; TCRdb's copy keeps in-frame clones and lacks some. Among about 420,000 clones, roughly 90% were seen once, and the ten largest hold 3.5% to 4%. The material sequenced was peripheral blood, taken in a trial of Ad26.COV2.S vaccine versus placebo. The receptors were sampled from a person aged 18-65 years who received the Ad26.COV2.S COVID-19 vaccine or a placebo. Each CDR3 is given with its conserved first and last residue. A D gene is named only where the DNA matches it firmly. Size values are once, few and many counts, or a class for expanded clones, and some rows have none.

d_call clone_size j_call v_call cdr3_nt cdr3_aa
TRBD2 - TRBJ2-5 TRBV28 TGTGCCAGCAGTCCCGGACTAGCGGGGGACCTTCGAGAGACCCAGTACTTC CASSPGLAGDLRETQYF
TRBD1 - TRBJ2-5 TRBV14 TGTGCCAGCAGCCAATCAACCCGGGACAGGGGGCGCGGGGAGACCCAGTACTTC CASSQSTRDRGRGETQYF
TRBD2 - TRBJ2-4 TRBV29-1 TGCAGCGCACAAGGAGATCCCGGGACTAGCAAAGGCAACATTCAGTACTTC CSAQGDPGTSKGNIQYF
- - TRBJ2-3 TRBV9 TGTGCCAGCAGCGGAAGAGACTCTTACGATACGCAGTATTTT CASSGRDSYDTQYF
- once TRBJ2-7 TRBV9 TGTGCCAGCAGCGTCTCACATCGGGTCCTAAAGGGCTACGAGCAGTACTTC CASSVSHRVLKGYEQYF
- - TRBJ2-7 TRBV5-6 TGTGCCAGCAGCTTACTGGGGACGTACGAGCAGTACTTC CASSLLGTYEQYF
TRBD1 - TRBJ2-7 TRBV7-3 TGTGCCAGCAGTTCGACCGGGACCCAGGGGGACGAGCAGTACTTC CASSSTGTQGDEQYF
- - TRBJ2-2 TRBV28 TGTGCCAGCACCCCCCTAAACACCGGGGAGCTGTTTTTT CASTPLNTGELFF
- - TRBJ1-1 TRBV4-1 TGCGCCAGCAGCCTAGGCCGACAAGACACTGAAGCTTTCTTT CASSLGRQDTEAFF
TRBD1 - TRBJ2-2 TRBV19 TGTGCCAGTACCCCCGGGACAGTACCAACCGGGGAGCTGTTTTTT CASTPGTVPTGELFF
- - TRBJ2-1 TRBV25-1 TGTGCCAGCAGTGAAGCAGGACTACTCAATGAGCAGTTCTTC CASSEAGLLNEQFF
- - TRBJ1-2 TRBV11-1 TGTGCCAGCAGCACCGTCCCAAGGGCGCGCGGCTACACCTTC CASSTVPRARGYTF
- - TRBJ1-2 TRBV4-3 TGCGCCAGCAGCCAAGATCACCGCAGCCGTCGTTATGGCTACACCTTC CASSQDHRSRRYGYTF
- - TRBJ2-5 TRBV6-9 TGTGCCAGCAGTTATACCCAATGGGTAGGTGGGGCCCAAGAGACCCAGTACTTC CASSYTQWVGGAQETQYF
- - TRBJ2-2 TRBV4-1 TGCGCCAGCAGCCTACTTGACAGGACTGTCAGCACCGGGGAGCTGTTTTTT CASSLLDRTVSTGELFF
TRBD1 - TRBJ2-7 TRBV4-1 TGCGCCAGCAGCCAGGCCCCGGGACAGGGGTCCTACGAGCAGTACTTC CASSQAPGQGSYEQYF
- - TRBJ2-5 TRBV28 TGTGCCAGCAGTAAGCCGTTGGGACCTCAAGAGACCCAGTACTTC CASSKPLGPQETQYF
- - TRBJ1-3 TRBV5-6 TGTGCCAGCAGCCCTCGGTCTTACACCATATATTTT CASSPRSYTIYF
TRBD1 - TRBJ1-5 TRBV9 TGTGCCAGCAGCGTGGGGACAGATCAGCCCCAGCATTTT CASSVGTDQPQHF
TRBD1 - TRBJ1-1 TRBV11-2 TGTGCCAGCAGCTTAGATCCAGGGGGCTCGAACACTGAAGCTTTCTTT CASSLDPGGSNTEAFF